This T cell receptor (beta chain) originates from a study of T-cell memory formation after mild COVID-19 (dated by TCRdb to about 2021). With respect to the entire study: Most TCR sequence clusters were specific to one of the two donors. T-cell clones expanding and contracting after mild COVID-19 in a couple of donors were tracked by longitudinal TCRalpha and TCRbeta repertoire sequencing. The cohort was made up of two young adult volunteers, one female and one male, who were previously healthy. Results and caveats for the whole study, not just this receptor: The study covered only a couple of mild cases, and larger cohorts including severe cases with pre-infection samples were considered necessary. Contracting CD4+ clones were located mainly in the CM and EM memory subsets, whereas CD8+ clones were found to be enriched in EMRA. SARS-CoV-2 specificity of the second-wave clones peaking on day 37 was not confirmed. Some responding clones were found in pre-infection memory, which suggests that pre-existing cross-reactive memory T cells took part in the SARS-CoV-2 response. Balanced CD4/CD8 phenotypes were observed for clones contracting from day 15 to 85, whereas a bias towards CD4+ was observed for a second wave of clones expanding from day 15 to 37.

Sequencer: Illumina NovaSeq 6000. Using 5'RACE with constant-segment primers, TCRalpha and TCRbeta cDNA libraries were constructed, with sample barcodes and unique molecular identifiers added in the process. Trizol reagent was used to extract RNA from every sample. Library amplification was performed in two PCR steps, and a second sample barcode and Illumina TruSeq adapters were introduced in the second step. Sequencing of libraries was performed on an Illumina NovaSeq with 2 x 150 bp paired-end reads. The original pipeline was this. Demultiplexing of reads and collapsing into UMI-guided consensus sequences were performed with migec v1.2.7. Using mixcr v2.1.11, the UMI consensuses were aligned to TRA and TRB V and J templates and assembled into clonotypes. A clonotype was counted as expanded or contracted only when both edgeR and NoisET called the clonotype significant, with the noise models trained on biological replicates. For edgeR calls, a false discovery rate-adjusted p below 0.01 and a log2 fold-change threshold of 1 were applied. As an exploratory analysis of dynamics, max-normalized trajectories of the 1000 most abundant clonotypes were examined by PCA with hierarchical clustering. The CD4 or CD8 phenotype of responding clones was assigned using the separately sequenced CD4+ and CD8+ repertoires. In TCRdb, the public reads were trimmed at Q25 with fastp and aligned with MiXCR, with productive beta chains retained. Here each entry gathers all rows of one CDR3 protein and keeps the most common genes and DNA. The V and J calls here are based on TCRdb, not the publication. Recorded for this sample are under 200,000 distinct CDR3 sequences; 25% to 40% of them occurred a single time. The ten top clones hold more than 10% of the sample.

Ficoll-Paque density gradient centrifugation was the method used to isolate PBMCs. There are 18 amino acids in the CDR3, from cysteine to phenylalanine inclusive. The kept DNA is CDR3 alone, 54 bases in frame from the first base. The germline V gene (reference sequence) supplies CDR1 DFQATT and CDR2 SNEGSKA. Here V drops 1 base and J drops 2 bases, and the junction holds 15 bases not matched to any gene. Notes on this clonotype: There is no known antigen for this receptor. No quality values exist for individual bases; no much larger clone is one base distant.

Sequencing was performed on PBMCs or a T cell subset sorted from them (not recorded which). The receptor was isolated from an adult woman who had mild COVID-19 (a few samples of this study predate the infection). The sample titles of this study are shuffled in the database, so cell type and time point are left out; the donor was told from shared clones. The chain is assembled from TRBV20-1 and TRBJ2-3, with TRBD1 matching 7 junction bases. The sequence in DNA is TGCAGTGCTAGAGTGCCCCCGGGGACAGCGGATTACACAGATACGCAGTATTTT. Translated, it reads CSARVPPGTADYTDTQYF.